The 17 T cell receptor beta chains in this list originate from one sample, sequenced in a study of cytomegalovirus exposure and HLA in healthy donors. PCR primers comprised 60 Vbeta and 13 Jbeta primers. Profiled with immunoSEQ multiplex PCR; TCRdb holds only in-frame clones, not every one. Of approximately 150,000 clones detected, over 60% appear once; the ten largest clones hold under 3.5%. The sequenced sample consisted of PBMCs. The source is a woman in her 30s in good health and CMV-seronegative.

The chain links TRBV19 to TRBJ1-5; the D gene is possibly TRBD1 (5 bases). The V gene's germline CDR1 is LNHDA and CDR2 SQIVND (reference sequence). The CDR3 spans 14 residues. The V gene lost 7 bases and the J gene lost 4 bases, with 14 bases spanning the gap. CDR3 loop: CASTLPGANQPQHF. The CDR3 DNA is TGTGCCAGTACCCTACCTGGGGCAAATCAGCCCCAGCATTTT.

The chain employs TRBV6-5 and TRBJ1-1, with TRBD1 as a possible D gene (6 bases). V gave up 5 bases and J gave up 8 bases, with 15 bases separating them. The CDR3 extends over 13 amino acids. Per germline, CDR1 MNHEY and CDR2 SVGAGI. The CDR3 DNA reads as TGTGCCAGCAGTCACACGACAGGTGAAGAAGCTTTCTTT. Protein product: CASSHTTGEEAFF.

The chain joins TRBV25-1 to TRBJ2-2; D gene unclear. CDR3 length equals 16 residues. Trimming removed 5 bases from V and 1 base from J, with 14 bases in between. Per germline, CDR1 MGHDK and CDR2 SYGVNS. The CDR3 is CASSPRPQWNTGELFF. In DNA form, the CDR3 reads TGTGCCAGCAGTCCTAGGCCCCAGTGGAACACCGGGGAGCTGTTTTTT.

J is TRBJ2-1 and V is TRBV19; 9 nucleotides align to TRBD1. Germline V gene data show CDR1 as LNHDA and CDR2 as SQIVND (reference sequence). The CDR3 runs to 13 residues. The V segment lost 3 bases and the J segment 10 bases; nucleotides outside the gene matches: 4. The CDR3 reads CASSIRDREEQFF. The CDR3 bases are TGTGCCAGTAGTATCCGGGACAGGGAAGAGCAGTTCTTC.

As concerns this clone: Within the sample, other DNA sequences also encode this same CDR3. The CDR3 sequence is CASSYSRNTEAFF. The CDR3 DNA reads TGTGCCAGCAGTTACTCGAGGAACACTGAAGCTTTCTTT. The chain combines TRBV6-6 with TRBJ1-1; no definite D call. The CDR3 is 13 amino acids. The germline V gene has CDR1 MNHNY and CDR2 SVGAGI (reference sequence). The V and J ends lost 0 bases and 1 base respectively, with 3 bases between them.

The genes are TRBV5-6 and TRBJ2-1, with D hard to call. V was clipped by 4 bases and J by 5 bases, with 4 bases between them. The CDR3 is 11 amino acids. Germline V lookup: CDR1 SGHDT, CDR2 YYEEEE. CDR3 nucleotide sequence: TGTGCCAGCAGCCGTAACAATGAGCAGTTCTTC. As protein: CASSRNNEQFF. The whole variable domain, remainder taken from reference TRBV5-6 and TRBJ2-1, is DAGVTQSPTHLIKTRGQQVTLRCSPKSGHDTVSWYQQALGQGPQFIFQYYEEEERQRGNFPDRFSGHQFPNYSSELNVNALLLGDSALYLCASSRNNEQFFGPGTRLTVL.

This clone was observed once. V is TRBV4-2 and J is TRBJ2-1; 8 nucleotides agree with TRBD2. Losses at the gene ends were 4 bases for V and 0 bases for J; bases not matched to a gene: 5. CDR1 is LGHNA and CDR2 is YNFKEQ in the germline V gene. This CDR3 region has 16 residues. CDR3 region: CASSPLAGRSYNEQFF. DNA for the CDR3: TGTGCCAGCAGCCCGTTAGCGGGGCGCTCCTACAATGAGCAGTTCTTC.

The chain employs TRBV9 and TRBJ2-2; D is unclear. Between the trimmed V and J ends, which lost 1 base and 0 bases, there was a span of 7 bases. This CDR3 is built from 15 residues. In germline, CDR1 is SGDLS, CDR2 YYNGEE. The CDR3 region has the DNA TGTGCCAGCAGCGTACTGGGCACGAACACCGGGGAGCTGTTTTTT. It specifies CASSVLGTNTGELFF. Supplemented by reference TRBV9 and TRBJ2-2, the full variable domain reads DSGVTQTPKHLITATGQRVTLRCSPRSGDLSVYWYQQSLDQGLQFLIQYYNGEERAKGNILERFSAQQFPDLHSELNLSSLELGDSALYFCASSVLGTNTGELFFGEGSRLTVL.

V is TRBV10-3 and J is TRBJ2-7, with 9 bases lining up with TRBD2. V was pared by 10 bases and J by 6 bases, with 13 bases of the junction left unmatched. The CDR3 is 14 amino acids. Per the germline V gene, CDR1 is ENHRY and CDR2 is SYGVKD. The CDR3 region is CATTAAGGSFEQYF. CDR3 sequence (DNA): TGTGCCACCACCGCTGCGGGGGGGTCTTTCGAGCAGTACTTC.

The chain carries TRBV18 and TRBJ2-5, with TRBD1 matching 7 bases. Trimming at V came to 4 bases and at J to 1 base, leaving 6 bases not matched to a gene. Germline V gene sequence: CDR1 KGHSH, CDR2 LQKENI. CDR3 length: 15 amino acids. This CDR3 is CASSLRGTAQETQYF. CDR3 in DNA: TGTGCCAGCTCACTTAGAGGGACAGCCCAAGAGACCCAGTACTTC.

The J gene is TRBJ2-3, the V gene TRBV7-2, with D possibly matching TRBD2 (5 bases). Germline V gives CDR1 SGHTA, CDR2 FQGNSA. The CDR3 sequence is 13 residues long. With 2 bases removed from V and 4 bases from J, the gap between germline ends came to 7 bases. This CDR3 reads CASSLRRADTQYF. In DNA, the CDR3 is TGTGCCAGCAGCTTAAGGCGGGCAGATACGCAGTATTTT.

There are a few counts of this clone. This chain joins TRBV14 and TRBJ2-7; a possible D gene is TRBD1 (6 bases). CDR1 is SGHDN, CDR2 FVKESK, per germline. This CDR3 contains 17 residues. Between the trimmed V and J ends, which lost 5 bases and 7 bases, there was a span of 27 bases. The CDR3 protein is CASSSCNRDTVYGEQYF. The DNA of the CDR3 is TGTGCCAGCAGCTCATGTAACCGGGACACCGTCTACGGGGAGCAGTACTTC.

This chain links TRBV7-9 with TRBJ1-2; D not resolved. There are 14 residues in the CDR3. Trimming left V 1 base short and J 0 bases short, with 6 bases between. Germline V gives CDR1 SEHNR, CDR2 FQNEAQ (reference sequence). CDR3 nucleotide sequence: TGTGCCAGCAGCTTAGGCGGCTCTAACTATGGCTACACCTTC. Its protein product is CASSLGGSNYGYTF.

V is TRBV4-2 and J is TRBJ2-2; 7 nucleotides align to TRBD2. Germline lookup yields CDR1 LGHNA and CDR2 YNFKEQ. Trimming cost V 1 base and J 8 bases; bases outside gene matches: 4. CDR3 length: 14 residues. For the CDR3, the DNA is TGTGCCAGCAGCCAAGCCCTGCGGGGGGGGGAGCTGTTTTTT. Protein: CASSQALRGGELFF.

V is TRBV9 and J is TRBJ2-5, with D unresolved. V lost 3 bases and J lost 0, with 12 bases in between. The CDR3 contains 15 residues. Germline V gene sequence: CDR1 SGDLS, CDR2 YYNGEE. The CDR3: CASSATASYQETQYF. The CDR3, as DNA: TGTGCCAGCAGCGCCACAGCATCGTACCAAGAGACCCAGTACTTC.

The V call is TRBV18, the J call TRBJ2-7; D gene unclear. With 5 bases removed from V and 5 bases from J, the gap between germline ends came to 10 bases. The germline V gene has CDR1 KGHSH and CDR2 LQKENI. The CDR3 has 12 residues. The CDR3 region has the DNA TGTGCCAGCTCAGAGGATAGGCACGAGCAGTACTTC. Amino acids: CASSEDRHEQYF.

The chain uses TRBV28 and TRBJ1-5; D is possibly TRBD1 (5 bases). The CDR3 spans 15 residues. Looked up from germline, CDR1 is MDHEN and CDR2 is SYDVKM. Between the trimmed V and J ends, which lost 3 bases and 4 bases, there was a span of 13 bases. CDR3 DNA: TGTGCCAGCAGTTTTACGGGCCGGGGGAATCAGCCCCAGCATTTT. The encoded protein is CASSFTGRGNQPQHF.